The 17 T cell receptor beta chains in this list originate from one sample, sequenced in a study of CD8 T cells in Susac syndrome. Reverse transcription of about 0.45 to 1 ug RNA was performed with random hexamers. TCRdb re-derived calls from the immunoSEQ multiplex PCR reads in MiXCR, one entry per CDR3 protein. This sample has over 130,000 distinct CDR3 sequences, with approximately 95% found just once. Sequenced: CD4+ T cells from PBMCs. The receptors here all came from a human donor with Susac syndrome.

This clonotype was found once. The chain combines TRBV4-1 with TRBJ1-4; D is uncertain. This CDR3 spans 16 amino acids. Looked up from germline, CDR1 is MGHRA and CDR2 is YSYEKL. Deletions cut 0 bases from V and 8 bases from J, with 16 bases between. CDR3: CASSQDQSKSGEKLFF. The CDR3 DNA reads TGCGCCAGCAGCCAAGACCAGTCCAAATCGGGCGAAAAACTGTTTTTT.

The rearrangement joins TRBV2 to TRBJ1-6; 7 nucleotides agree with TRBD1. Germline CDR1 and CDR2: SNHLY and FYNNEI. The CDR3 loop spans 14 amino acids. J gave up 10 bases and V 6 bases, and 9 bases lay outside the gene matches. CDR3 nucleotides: TGTGCCAGCAGACGAACAGGGGTTCGCTCACCCCTCCACTTT. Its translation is CASRRTGVRSPLHF.

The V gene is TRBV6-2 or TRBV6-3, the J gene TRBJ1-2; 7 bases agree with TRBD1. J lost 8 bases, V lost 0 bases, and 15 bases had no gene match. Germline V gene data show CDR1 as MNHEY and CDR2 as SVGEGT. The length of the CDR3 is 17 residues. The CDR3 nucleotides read TGTGCCAGCAGTTACTCGGGGACAGCCGCGACGGTCGGAGGCTACACCTTC. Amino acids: CASSYSGTAATVGGYTF.

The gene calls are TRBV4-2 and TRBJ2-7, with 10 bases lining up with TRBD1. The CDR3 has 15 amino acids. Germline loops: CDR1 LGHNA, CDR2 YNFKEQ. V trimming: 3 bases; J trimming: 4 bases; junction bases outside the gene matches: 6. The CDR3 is CASSQGDRGAYEQYF. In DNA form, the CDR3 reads TGTGCCAGCAGCCAGGGGGACAGGGGAGCTTACGAGCAGTACTTC.

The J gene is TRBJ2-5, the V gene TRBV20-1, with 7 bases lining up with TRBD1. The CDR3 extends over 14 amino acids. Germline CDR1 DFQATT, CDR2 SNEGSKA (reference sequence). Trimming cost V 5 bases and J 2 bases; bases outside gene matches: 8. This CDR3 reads CSAWDRGLQETQYF. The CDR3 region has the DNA TGCAGTGCTTGGGACAGAGGGTTACAAGAGACCCAGTACTTC.

CDR3 sequence (DNA): TGTGCCAGCTCACCACGGGAGACCCAGTACTTC. Translated: CASSPRETQYF. The V call is TRBV7-2, the J call TRBJ2-5; no clear D gene. From germline, CDR1 is SGHTA and CDR2 FQGNSA. The V gene lost 8 bases and the J gene lost 5 bases, with 9 bases spanning the gap. This CDR3 is built from 11 residues.

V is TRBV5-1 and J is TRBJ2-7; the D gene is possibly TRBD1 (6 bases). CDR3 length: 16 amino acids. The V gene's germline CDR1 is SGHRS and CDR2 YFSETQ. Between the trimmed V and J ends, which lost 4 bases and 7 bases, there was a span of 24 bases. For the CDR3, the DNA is TGCGCCAGCAGCGGAGAGTTCAGGGGCGGACGAGGGGAGCAGTACTTC. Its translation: CASSGEFRGGRGEQYF.

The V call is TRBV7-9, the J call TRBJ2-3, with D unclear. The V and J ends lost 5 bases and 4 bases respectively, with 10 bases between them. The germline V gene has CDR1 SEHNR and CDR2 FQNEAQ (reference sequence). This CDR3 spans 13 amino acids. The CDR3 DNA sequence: TGTGCCAGCAGCGCCGCATGGGCAGATACGCAGTATTTT. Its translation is CASSAAWADTQYF.

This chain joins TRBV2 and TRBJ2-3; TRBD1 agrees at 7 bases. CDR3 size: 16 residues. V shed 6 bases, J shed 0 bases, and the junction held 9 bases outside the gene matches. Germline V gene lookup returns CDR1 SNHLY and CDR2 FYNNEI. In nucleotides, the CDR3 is TGTGCCAGCAGCCTACAGGGGTCTCCTAGCACAGATACGCAGTATTTT. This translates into CASSLQGSPSTDTQYF.

The CDR3 region has the DNA TGTGCCAGCAGTTTATTCGCAGGGGGTGGCTACACCTTC. This translates into CASSLFAGGGYTF. The V call is TRBV28, the J call TRBJ1-2; 7 bases align to TRBD1. Trimming removed 1 base from V and 7 bases from J; junction bases left unmatched: 3. The CDR3 spans 13 residues. The germline CDR1 and CDR2 sequences are MDHEN and SYDVKM.

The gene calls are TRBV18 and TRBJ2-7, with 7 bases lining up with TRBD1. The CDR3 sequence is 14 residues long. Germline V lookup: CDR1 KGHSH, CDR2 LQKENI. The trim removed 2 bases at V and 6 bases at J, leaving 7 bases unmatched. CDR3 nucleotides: TGTGCCAGCTCACCAGACAGGGACGTGGGCGAGCAGTACTTC. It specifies CASSPDRDVGEQYF.

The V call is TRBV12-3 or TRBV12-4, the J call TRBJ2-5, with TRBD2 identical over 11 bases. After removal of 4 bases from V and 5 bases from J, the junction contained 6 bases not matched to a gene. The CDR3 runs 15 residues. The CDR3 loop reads CASSSTTSGVETQYF. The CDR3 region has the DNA TGTGCCAGCAGTTCCACGACTAGCGGGGTTGAGACCCAGTACTTC.

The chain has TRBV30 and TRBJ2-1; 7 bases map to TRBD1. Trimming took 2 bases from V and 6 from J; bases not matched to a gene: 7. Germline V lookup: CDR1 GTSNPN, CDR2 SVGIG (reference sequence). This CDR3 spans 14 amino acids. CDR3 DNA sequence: TGTGCCTGGAGTTACCTACAGGGGTTCAATGAGCAGTTCTTC. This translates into CAWSYLQGFNEQFF.

In nucleotides, the CDR3 is TGTGCCAGCTCCTCTGTGGGCAGCCGTACCACCGGGGAGCTGTTTTTT. Translation: CASSSVGSRTTGELFF. The chain couples TRBV12-3 or TRBV12-4 to TRBJ2-2; no reliable D call. Trimming took 8 bases from V and 4 from J, leaving 20 bases between them. CDR3 size: 16 residues.

The CDR3 sequence is CASSHSDSSSYEQYF. The CDR3 DNA sequence: TGTGCCAGCAGCCATAGCGATTCGAGCTCCTACGAGCAGTACTTC. This chain links TRBV21-1 with TRBJ2-7. TRBV21-1 is noted as a pseudogene. CDR3 size: 15 residues.

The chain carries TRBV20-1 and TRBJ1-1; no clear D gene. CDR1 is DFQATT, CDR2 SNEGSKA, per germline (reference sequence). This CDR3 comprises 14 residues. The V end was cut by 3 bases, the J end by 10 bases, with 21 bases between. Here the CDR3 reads CSASAVSSQMGAFF. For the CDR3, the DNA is TGCAGTGCTAGTGCTGTTTCCTCACAGATGGGAGCTTTCTTT.

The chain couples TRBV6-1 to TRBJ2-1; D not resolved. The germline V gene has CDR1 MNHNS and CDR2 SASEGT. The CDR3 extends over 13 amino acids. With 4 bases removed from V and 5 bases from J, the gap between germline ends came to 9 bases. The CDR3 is CASSVVSNNEQFF. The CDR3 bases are TGTGCCAGCAGTGTCGTCAGCAACAATGAGCAGTTCTTC.